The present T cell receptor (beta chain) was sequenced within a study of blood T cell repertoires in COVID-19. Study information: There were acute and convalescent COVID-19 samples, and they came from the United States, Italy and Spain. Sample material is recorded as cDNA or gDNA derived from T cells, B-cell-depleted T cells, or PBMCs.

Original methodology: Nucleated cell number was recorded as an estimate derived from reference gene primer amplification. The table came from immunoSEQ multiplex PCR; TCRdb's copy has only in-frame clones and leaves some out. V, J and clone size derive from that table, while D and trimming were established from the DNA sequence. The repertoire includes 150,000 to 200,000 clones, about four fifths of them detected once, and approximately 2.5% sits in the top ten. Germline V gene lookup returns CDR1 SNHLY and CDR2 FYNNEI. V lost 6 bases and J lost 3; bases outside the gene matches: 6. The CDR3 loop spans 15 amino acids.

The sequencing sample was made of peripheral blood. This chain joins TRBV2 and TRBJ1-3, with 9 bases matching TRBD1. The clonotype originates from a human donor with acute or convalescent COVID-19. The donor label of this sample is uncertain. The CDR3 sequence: CASRPTGGNGNTIYF. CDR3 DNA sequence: TGTGCCAGCAGACCGACAGGGGGTAATGGAAACACCATATATTTT. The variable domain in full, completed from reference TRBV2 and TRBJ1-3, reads EPEVTQTPSHQVTQMGQEVILRCVPISNHLYFYWYRQILGQKVEFLVSFYNNEISEKSEIFDDQFSVERPDGSNFTLKIRSTKLEDSAMYFCASRPTGGNGNTIYFGEGSWLTVV.